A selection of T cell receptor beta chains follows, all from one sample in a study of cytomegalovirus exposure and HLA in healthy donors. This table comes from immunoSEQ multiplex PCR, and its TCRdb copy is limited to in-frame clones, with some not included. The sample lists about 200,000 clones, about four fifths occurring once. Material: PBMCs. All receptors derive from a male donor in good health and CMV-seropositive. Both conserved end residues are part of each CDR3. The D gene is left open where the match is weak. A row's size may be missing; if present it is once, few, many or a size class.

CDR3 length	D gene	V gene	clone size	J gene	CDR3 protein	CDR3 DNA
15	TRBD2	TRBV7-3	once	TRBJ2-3	CASSSLAGAWDTQYF	TGTGCCAGCAGCTCGCTAGCGGGGGCATGGGATACGCAGTATTTT
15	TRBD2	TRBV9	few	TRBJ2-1	CASSTHSGGATEQFF	TGTGCCAGCAGCACTCATAGCGGGGGGGCTACTGAGCAGTTCTTC
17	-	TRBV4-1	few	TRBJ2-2	CASSLVGISGGPGELFF	TGCGCCAGCAGCCTAGTGGGAATATCGGGGGGCCCCGGGGAGCTGTTTTTT
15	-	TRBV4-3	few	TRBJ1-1	CASSQDPGGATEAFF	TGCGCCAGCAGCCAAGACCCCGGGGGGGCCACTGAAGCTTTCTTT
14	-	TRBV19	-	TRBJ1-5	CASRRGGVGQPQHF	TGTGCCAGTAGGAGAGGGGGGGTCGGTCAGCCCCAGCATTTT
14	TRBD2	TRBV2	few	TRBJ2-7	CASDPSGSSYEQYF	TGTGCCAGTGACCCCAGCGGGAGTTCCTACGAGCAGTACTTC
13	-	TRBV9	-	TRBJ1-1	CASNPAGRTEAFF	TGTGCCAGCAATCCGGCAGGGCGCACTGAAGCTTTCTTT
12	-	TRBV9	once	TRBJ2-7	CASSVGLTEQYF	TGTGCCAGCAGCGTAGGGCTTACCGAGCAGTACTTC
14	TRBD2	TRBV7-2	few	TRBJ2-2	CASSSQAGAGELFF	TGTGCCAGCAGCTCCCAAGCGGGAGCCGGGGAGCTGTTTTTT
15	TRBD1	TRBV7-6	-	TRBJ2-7	CASSSSGTGDHEQYF	TGTGCCAGCAGCTCCTCCGGGACAGGGGACCACGAGCAGTACTTC
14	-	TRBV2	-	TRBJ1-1	CASSLQGPNTEAFF	TGTGCCAGCAGTTTACAGGGCCCGAACACTGAAGCTTTCTTT
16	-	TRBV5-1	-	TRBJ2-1	CASSLAGRGSYNEQFF	TGCGCCAGCAGCTTGGCCGGCAGAGGATCCTACAATGAGCAGTTCTTC
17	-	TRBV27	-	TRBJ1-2	CASRFMAPGGPLYGYTF	TGTGCCAGCAGATTCATGGCTCCGGGGGGGCCCCTCTATGGCTACACCTTC
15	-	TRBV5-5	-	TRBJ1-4	CASSLVGGPNEKLFF	TGTGCCAGCAGCTTAGTAGGTGGGCCCAATGAAAAACTGTTTTTT
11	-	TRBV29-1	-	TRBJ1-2	CSGRGSSEDTF	TGCAGCGGCAGGGGCTCCTCCGAGGACACCTTC
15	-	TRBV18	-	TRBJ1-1	CASSRPGEKGTEAFF	TGTGCCAGCTCGCGGCCAGGGGAGAAGGGCACTGAAGCTTTCTTT
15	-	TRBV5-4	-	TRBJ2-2	CASSRQGFGTGELFF	TGTGCCAGCAGCCGCCAGGGGTTTGGCACCGGGGAGCTGTTTTTT
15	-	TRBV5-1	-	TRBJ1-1	CASSLEDRGNTEAFF	TGCGCCAGCAGCTTGGAGGATCGGGGGAACACTGAAGCTTTCTTT
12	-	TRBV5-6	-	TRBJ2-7	CASSLPGNEQYF	TGTGCCAGCAGCTTGCCAGGGAACGAGCAGTACTTC
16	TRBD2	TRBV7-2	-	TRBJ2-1	CASRRTSGRGGDEQFF	TGTGCCAGCAGGCGGACTAGCGGGAGGGGGGGGGATGAGCAGTTCTTC
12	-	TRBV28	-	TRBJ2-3	CASKPSTDTQYF	TGTGCCAGCAAGCCAAGCACAGATACGCAGTATTTT
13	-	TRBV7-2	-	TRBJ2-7	CASSLSGSHEQYF	TGTGCCAGCAGCTTGTCCGGGAGCCACGAGCAGTACTTC
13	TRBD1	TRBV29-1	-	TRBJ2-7	CSVLGQRYYEQYF	TGCAGCGTCTTGGGACAGAGATACTACGAGCAGTACTTC
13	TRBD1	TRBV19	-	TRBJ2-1	CAIGTGRGGEQFF	TGTGCCATCGGGACAGGTAGAGGCGGTGAGCAGTTCTTC
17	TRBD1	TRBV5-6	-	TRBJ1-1	CASSGTGGAGVNTEAFF	TGTGCCAGCAGCGGGACAGGGGGCGCGGGGGTGAACACTGAAGCTTTCTTT
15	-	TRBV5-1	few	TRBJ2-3	CASLTSSLSTDTQYF	TGCGCCAGCCTTACTAGCAGCCTTAGCACAGATACGCAGTATTTT
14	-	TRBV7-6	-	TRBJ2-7	CASSSHSLGREQYF	TGTGCCAGCAGCTCTCATTCGCTAGGTCGCGAGCAGTACTTC
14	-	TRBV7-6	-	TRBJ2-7	CASSLGRFSYEQYF	TGTGCCAGCAGCTTAGGCCGGTTCTCCTACGAGCAGTACTTC
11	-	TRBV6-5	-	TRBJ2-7	CASSYPPEQYF	TGTGCCAGCAGTTACCCCCCGGAGCAGTACTTC
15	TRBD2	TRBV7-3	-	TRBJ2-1	CASSLGRGAYNEQFF	TGTGCCAGCAGCTTAGGACGGGGGGCCTACAATGAGCAGTTCTTC
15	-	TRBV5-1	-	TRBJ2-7	CASSLALQGPYEQYF	TGCGCCAGCAGCTTGGCCCTCCAGGGTCCCTACGAGCAGTACTTC
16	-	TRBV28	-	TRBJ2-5	CASSPPLTGVTETQYF	TGTGCCAGCAGTCCCCCTCTTACCGGGGTTACAGAGACCCAGTACTTC
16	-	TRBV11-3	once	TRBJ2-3	CASSPGTLYSTDTQYF	TGTGCCAGCAGCCCTGGGACACTTTACAGCACAGATACGCAGTATTTT
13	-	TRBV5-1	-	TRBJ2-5	CASSLGEPETQYF	TGCGCCAGCAGCTTGGGCGAGCCGGAGACCCAGTACTTC
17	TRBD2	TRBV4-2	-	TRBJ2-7	CASSPSSPGLAEYEQYF	TGTGCCAGCAGCCCTTCCTCACCGGGACTAGCGGAATACGAGCAGTACTTC
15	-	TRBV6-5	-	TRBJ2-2	CASSLTSTVSGELFF	TGTGCCAGCAGCCTTACTAGCACCGTCTCCGGGGAGCTGTTTTTT
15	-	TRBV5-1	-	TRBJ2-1	CASSDPRSSYNEQFF	TGCGCCAGCAGCGACCCCCGGAGCTCCTACAATGAGCAGTTCTTC
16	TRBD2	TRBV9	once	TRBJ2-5	CASSVASGGGGETQYF	TGTGCCAGCAGCGTAGCCTCGGGAGGGGGGGGAGAGACCCAGTACTTC